This TCR beta chain came from a study of early T cells in non-severe SARS-CoV-2 infection. Study-level information: From unsorted whole blood, bulk RNA was sequenced, and the chains remained unpaired. Study conclusions and caveats: Anti-spike CD8 specificities were favored by VDJdb matching, whose results missed private and CD4 specificities.

Concerning this clonotype: Its antigen is still unknown.

Separate cDNA molecules each had unique molecular identifiers attached to them. TCRdb ran MiXCR on the 5' RACE reads and lists one entry per CDR3 protein. Here the sample spans approximately 69,000 distinct CDR3 sequences, 9.5% to 15% being singletons. J lost 0 bases, V lost 2 bases, and 3 bases had no gene match. Germline assignment: CDR1 MDHEN and CDR2 SYDVKM. This CDR3 has 15 residues. The clonotype originates from an adult who was a healthcare worker with PCR-confirmed SARS-CoV-2 infection or an uninfected control (not recorded which). The sample in question was whole blood, obtained at baseline. V usage is TRBV28 and J usage is TRBJ1-2, with 7 bases that match TRBD1. The CDR3 loop reads CASSLIGTANYGYTF. CDR3 bases: TGTGCCAGCAGTTTAATTGGGACAGCTAACTATGGCTACACCTTC.